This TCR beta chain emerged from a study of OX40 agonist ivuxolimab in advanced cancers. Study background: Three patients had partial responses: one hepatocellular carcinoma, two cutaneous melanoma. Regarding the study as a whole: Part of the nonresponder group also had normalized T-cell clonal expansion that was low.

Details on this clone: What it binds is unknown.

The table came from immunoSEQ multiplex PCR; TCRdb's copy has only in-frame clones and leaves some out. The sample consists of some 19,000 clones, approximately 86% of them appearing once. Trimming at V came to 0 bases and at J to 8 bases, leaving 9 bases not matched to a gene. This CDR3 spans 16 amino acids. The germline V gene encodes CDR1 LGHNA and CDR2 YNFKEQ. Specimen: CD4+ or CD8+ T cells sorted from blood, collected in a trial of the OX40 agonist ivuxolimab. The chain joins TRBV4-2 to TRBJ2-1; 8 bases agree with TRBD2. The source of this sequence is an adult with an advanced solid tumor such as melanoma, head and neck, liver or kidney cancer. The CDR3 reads CASSQDIGGGIYEQFF. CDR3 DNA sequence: TGTGCCAGCAGCCAAGATATCGGGGGGGGCATCTATGAGCAGTTCTTC.